The rows below give T cell receptor beta chains drawn from one sample of a study of blood T cell repertoires in COVID-19. Assay used: immunoSEQ multiplex PCR; TCRdb lists only in-frame clones, some missing. Here the sample spans around 320,000 clones, about 90% being singletons. The sample comprised PBMCs or T cells enriched from blood (not recorded which). These receptors were obtained from a young woman with acute COVID-19. CDR3s include the opening cysteine and the closing phenylalanine or tryptophan. The D gene is left open where the match is weak. Part of the rows lack a size; the others show once, few, many or a class for expanded clones.

size	length	D	J	V	DNA	CDR3
-	17	-	TRBJ2-7	TRBV18	TGTGCCAGCTCACTTGGAACCTCCAGGCAGAGCTCCTACGAGCAGTACTTC	CASSLGTSRQSSYEQYF
once	11	-	TRBJ1-1	TRBV2	TGTGCCCCCCCCGTGAACACTGAAGCTTTCTTT	CAPPVNTEAFF
-	16	TRBD1	TRBJ2-2	TRBV7-3	TGTGCCAGCAGCCCTCGGACAGGGGGCAACACCGGGGAGCTGTTTTTT	CASSPRTGGNTGELFF
once	13	TRBD1	TRBJ1-2	TRBV6-5	TGTGCCAGCAGTCTTACAGGGGACCATGGCTACACCTTC	CASSLTGDHGYTF
many	14	-	TRBJ2-3	TRBV6-4	TGTGCCAGCAGTGAGGTGGGGGGACTCGATACGCAGTATTTT	CASSEVGGLDTQYF
-	12	-	TRBJ2-2	TRBV6-4	TGTGCCAGCAGCACTAACACCGGGGAGCTGTTTTTT	CASSTNTGELFF
-	11	-	TRBJ1-5	TRBV28	TGTGCCAGCAGTCAAACGCGGCCCCAGCATTTT	CASSQTRPQHF
once	17	TRBD1	TRBJ1-6	TRBV5-1	TGCGCCAGCAGCTACGCTGAACAGGGGGCCCCCACTTCACCCCTCCACTTT	CASSYAEQGAPTSPLHF
-	16	-	TRBJ2-7	TRBV9	TGTGCCAGCAGCCCCACCGACAGGTTGACTTACTACGAGCAGTACTTC	CASSPTDRLTYYEQYF
-	16	TRBD1	TRBJ1-1	TRBV5-1	TGCGCCAGCAGCGAGGGACAGGAGACCGTGAACACTGAAGCTTTCTTT	CASSEGQETVNTEAFF
-	16	-	TRBJ1-1	TRBV28	TGTGCCAGCAGTTACGCAACCGGACAGATGAACACTGAAGCTTTCTTT	CASSYATGQMNTEAFF
-	17	TRBD1	TRBJ2-3	TRBV28	TGTGCCAGCAGTCCGCTAGGGGACAGGGGGCCGACAGATACGCAGTATTTT	CASSPLGDRGPTDTQYF
-	16	-	TRBJ2-5	TRBV28	TGTGCCAGCAGTTTTATAGCCATCGGTTATCGAGAGACCCAGTACTTC	CASSFIAIGYRETQYF
-	15	-	TRBJ2-3	TRBV11-2	TGTGCCAGCAGCTCCCGATCTCGAGACACAGATACGCAGTATTTT	CASSSRSRDTDTQYF
once	12	-	TRBJ2-2	TRBV7-3	TGTGCCAGCAGCCCGGGGACCGGGGAGCTGTTTTTT	CASSPGTGELFF
-	13	-	TRBJ2-7	TRBV19	TGTGCCAGTAGTATGGACTGGTCCTACGAGCAGTACTTC	CASSMDWSYEQYF
few	14	TRBD1	TRBJ1-1	TRBV18	TGTGCCAGCTCACCTTTCCGGACAGGGGAGGAAGCTTTCTTT	CASSPFRTGEEAFF
-	16	TRBD2	TRBJ2-3	TRBV11-2	TGTGCCAGCAGCTTAGGAACTAGCGGATCCACAGATACGCAGTATTTT	CASSLGTSGSTDTQYF
few	13	-	TRBJ2-5	TRBV7-3	TGTGCCAGCAGCTTGGGCCGGTCGGAGACCCAGTACTTC	CASSLGRSETQYF
-	14	TRBD2	TRBJ2-1	TRBV4-1	TGCGCCAGCAGCCAAGAGGGGACTATTAGTGAGCAGTTCTTC	CASSQEGTISEQFF
-	13	TRBD1	TRBJ1-2	TRBV30	TGTGCCTGCTCGGGACAGGGAAACTATGGCTACACCTTC	CACSGQGNYGYTF
-	14	-	TRBJ1-1	TRBV29-1	TGCAGCGTTGTCCCGGGGGTTGGGAACACTGAAGCTTTCTTT	CSVVPGVGNTEAFF
-	15	-	TRBJ1-5	TRBV27	TGTGCCAGCAGTTTGCGTGGGGGCATAAATCAGCCCCAGCATTTT	CASSLRGGINQPQHF
few	14	-	TRBJ1-1	TRBV19	TGTGCCAGTCTCCCTGGCTCAATGAACACTGAAGCTTTCTTT	CASLPGSMNTEAFF
-	15	-	TRBJ1-5	TRBV7-2	TGTGCCAGCAGCTCCGACAGCCTGAGCAATCAGCCCCAGCATTTT	CASSSDSLSNQPQHF
-	16	-	TRBJ1-5	TRBV6-5	TGTGCCAGCAGTTATTCCGGGACACCAAAAAATCAGCCCCAGCATTTT	CASSYSGTPKNQPQHF
-	16	-	TRBJ1-5	TRBV27	TGTGCCAGCAGTTTAGTTGGTGGGGGGGTACATCAGCCCCAGCATTTT	CASSLVGGGVHQPQHF
-	14	-	TRBJ1-1	TRBV7-9	TGTGCCAGCAGCTTAGAAACACGGGGGACTGAAGCTTTCTTT	CASSLETRGTEAFF
once	16	-	TRBJ2-1	TRBV7-2	TGTGCCAGCAGCTTAGGGGCTTATAGCGGTTACAATGAGCAGTTCTTC	CASSLGAYSGYNEQFF
-	17	TRBD2	TRBJ2-2	TRBV19	TGTGCCAGTAGTGCGACTAGCGGGAGGGTAGGGAACGGGGAGCTGTTTTTT	CASSATSGRVGNGELFF
-	15	TRBD1	TRBJ1-4	TRBV5-1	TGCGCCAGCAGCTTGGCCGGGACAGGGTCCGAAAAACTGTTTTTT	CASSLAGTGSEKLFF
-	19	-	TRBJ2-6	TRBV21-1	TGTGCCAGCAGCCTAGGGGTCCAGGGTCGACCCTCTGGGGCCAACGTCCTGACTTTC	CASSLGVQGRPSGANVLTF
-	15	TRBD1	TRBJ1-3	TRBV4-2	TGTGCCAGCAGCCAAGACGGGGACAGGGGGGACACCATATATTTT	CASSQDGDRGDTIYF
once	14	-	TRBJ1-1	TRBV28	TGTGCCAGCAGTTTCCCGGGTGGAGTCGCTGAAGCTTTCTTT	CASSFPGGVAEAFF
-	12	-	TRBJ1-2	TRBV28	TGTGCCAGCAGTTTACGAGCCTATGGCTACACCTTC	CASSLRAYGYTF
-	15	-	TRBJ1-1	TRBV2	TGTGCCAGCCTCCAGGCCGGGAACATGAACACTGAAGCTTTCTTT	CASLQAGNMNTEAFF
-	17	TRBD1	TRBJ2-2	TRBV23-1	TGCGCCAGCAGTCATCCTGCCGGGACAGCGAACACCGGGGAGCTGTTTTTT	CASSHPAGTANTGELFF
-	17	TRBD2	TRBJ2-3	TRBV5-5	TGTGCCAGCAGCTCGGCCCGGGACTACAGGTTAGCAGATACGCAGTATTTT	CASSSARDYRLADTQYF
-	14	-	TRBJ2-1	TRBV9	TGTGCCAGCAGCGTAACCCAGGCAAACAATGAGCAGTTCTTC	CASSVTQANNEQFF
once	14	-	TRBJ1-2	TRBV7-9	TGTGCCAGCAGCCCCCCCCAGCGTATCTATGGCTACACCTTC	CASSPPQRIYGYTF
-	15	-	TRBJ1-2	TRBV27	TGTGCCAGCAGTTTAATTCCAGGATCCCTCTATGGCTACACCTTC	CASSLIPGSLYGYTF
-	16	TRBD1	TRBJ2-3	TRBV18	TGTGCCAGCTCACCAAGGGGACAGGGTAGCACAGATACGCAGTATTTT	CASSPRGQGSTDTQYF
-	14	-	TRBJ1-2	TRBV9	TGTGCCAGCAGCGTAGACGAGGGAGGCTATGGCTACACCTTC	CASSVDEGGYGYTF
-	13	-	TRBJ1-1	TRBV19	TGTGCCAGTAGCCCGAGACAGAACACTGAAGCTTTCTTT	CASSPRQNTEAFF
-	16	-	TRBJ2-7	TRBV5-8	TGTGCCAGCAGCTTCCTAACAGGGGGGGACAACTACGAGCAGTACTTC	CASSFLTGGDNYEQYF